This is a list of T cell receptor beta chains from one sample in a study of shared clonotypes between healthy human individuals. Libraries were prepared by immunoSEQ multiplex PCR; TCRdb keeps only in-frame clonotypes and omits some of them. Found here are fewer than 2.5 million clones, 93% of them singletons; the top ten hold approximately 0.37%. The sample comprised naive CD4+ T cells from PBMCs. Receptor source: a man younger than 35 in good health. Some clones in this sample may be carry-over from other donors' samples. Each CDR3 is given with its conserved first and last residue. The order of the fields is D gene, V gene, clone size, J gene, CDR3 DNA, CDR3 protein. The D gene is left open where the match is weak. Where a row states a size, it is once, few, many or the class of an expanded clone; other rows omit it.

>TRBD2|TRBV27|.|TRBJ2-2
TGTGCCAGCAGCCCAACTGCTCGACTAGCGGGAGACACCGGGGAGCTGTTTTTT
CASSPTARLAGDTGELFF
>TRBD1|TRBV18|.|TRBJ2-3
TGTGCCAGCTCCCCCGGACAGGGGTCCCTAACGGGCACAGATACGCAGTATTTT
CASSPGQGSLTGTDTQYF
>.|TRBV30|.|TRBJ1-1
TGTGCCTGGAGTATCGGGGTTATTCCTGAAGCTTTCTTT
CAWSIGVIPEAFF
>.|TRBV27|few|TRBJ1-5
TGTGCCAGCAGTTTTTTAGGGGATCAGCCCCAGCATTTT
CASSFLGDQPQHF
>.|TRBV5-1|.|TRBJ2-3
TGCGCCAGCAGCTTGACCGCAGATGTCGATACGCAGTATTTT
CASSLTADVDTQYF
>.|TRBV5-1|.|TRBJ2-7
TGCGCCAGCAGCTTGGGTAGGGTTAGCTCCTACGAGCAGTACTTC
CASSLGRVSSYEQYF
>.|TRBV15|once|TRBJ1-1
TGTGCCACCAGCAGAGATCTCTGGGGCACTGAAGCTTTCTTT
CATSRDLWGTEAFF
>.|TRBV7-3|.|TRBJ2-1
TGTGCCAGCAGCCCAGTGGGGCGCAATGAGCAGTTCTTC
CASSPVGRNEQFF
>.|TRBV30|.|TRBJ1-4
TGTGCCTGGTCACGGACAGTTAATGAAAAACTGTTTTTT
CAWSRTVNEKLFF
>TRBD1|TRBV7-9|once|TRBJ1-2
TGTGCCAGCAGCCCGGACAGGCTGTATGGCTACACCTTC
CASSPDRLYGYTF
>.|TRBV28|.|TRBJ2-7
TGTGCCAGCAGCCCGAGTGAGAAAGGGACATACGAGCAGTACTTC
CASSPSEKGTYEQYF
>.|TRBV7-2|once|TRBJ1-1
TGTGCCAGCAGCTTAGTGGCGGTGAACACTGAAGCTTTCTTT
CASSLVAVNTEAFF
>TRBD2|TRBV30|.|TRBJ2-4
TGTGCCTGGAGTGCCCCCGGGGGGGGGCTTATTGCCAAAAACATTCAGTACTTC
CAWSAPGGGLIAKNIQYF
>.|TRBV5-5|.|TRBJ1-5
TGTGCCAGCAGCATCTTCTGGCAGGGGCGCAATCAGCCCCAGCATTTT
CASSIFWQGRNQPQHF
>.|TRBV28|.|TRBJ2-5
TGTGCCAGCAGTCTAGGGGAGACCCAGTACTTC
CASSLGETQYF
>TRBD2|TRBV9|.|TRBJ2-3
TGTGCCAGCAGCGCCGGGACTAGATTTACAGATACGCAGTATTTT
CASSAGTRFTDTQYF
>.|TRBV19|.|TRBJ2-2
TGTGCCAGTACCGGGACCCGATTCGCCGGGGAGCTGTTTTTT
CASTGTRFAGELFF
>TRBD2|TRBV7-8|.|TRBJ2-7
TGTGCCAGCAGCTTAGGGCTAGCGGGTACCTACGAGCAGTACTTC
CASSLGLAGTYEQYF
>TRBD2|TRBV6-5|.|TRBJ2-1
TGTGCCAGCAGTTACCAAGCGGGAGTCTATGAGCAGTTCTTC
CASSYQAGVYEQFF
>.|TRBV5-1|.|TRBJ2-7
TGCGCCAGCAGCTTAGAGGGTCGGCTAGAGCAGTACTTC
CASSLEGRLEQYF
>.|TRBV21-1|.|TRBJ2-7
TGTGCCAGCAGCAAAGGGGTCTGGGAGAGCCTACTTAGTCCCTACGAGCAGTACTTC
CASSKGVWESLLSPYEQYF
>TRBD1|TRBV18|.|TRBJ2-7
TGTGCCAGCTCACCTACGACAGGGGGCTACGAGCAGTACTTC
CASSPTTGGYEQYF
>TRBD1|TRBV7-3|.|TRBJ1-1
TGTGCCAGCAGCTTAGACAGGGAAGCTGAAGCTTTCTTT
CASSLDREAEAFF
>.|TRBV29-1|.|TRBJ2-7
TGCAGCGCCGGGGCACCGAGCTCCTACGAGCAGTACTTC
CSAGAPSSYEQYF
>.|TRBV10-3|.|TRBJ2-5
TGTGCCACGGGGACGTACCAAGAGACCCAGTACTTC
CATGTYQETQYF
>TRBD2|TRBV5-1|.|TRBJ2-3
TGCGCCAGCAGACTAGCGGGAGATAGCACAGATACGCAGTATTTT
CASRLAGDSTDTQYF
>TRBD1|TRBV7-3|.|TRBJ1-1
TGTGCCAGCAGTCCATTAACAGGGGCTGAAGCTTTCTTT
CASSPLTGAEAFF
>TRBD1|TRBV7-2|.|TRBJ2-5
TGTGCCAGCAGCTTAGGGACAGGGGTTGACCAAGAGACCCAGTACTTC
CASSLGTGVDQETQYF
>.|TRBV10-3|.|TRBJ1-3
TGTGCCATCAGTGATATAACACCTGGAAACACCATATATTTT
CAISDITPGNTIYF
>.|TRBV7-2|.|TRBJ1-3
TGTGCCAGCAGCCGAAACGGGGGATCCTCTGGAAACACCATATATTTT
CASSRNGGSSGNTIYF
>.|TRBV4-1|.|TRBJ2-1
TGCGCCAGCAGCCAAGCGGCGGGCAGCTACAATGAGCAGTTCTTC
CASSQAAGSYNEQFF
>TRBD1|TRBV2|.|TRBJ2-1
TGTGCCAGCAGTGTGGACAGGGGAAATGAGCAGTTCTTC
CASSVDRGNEQFF
>.|TRBV7-2|.|TRBJ2-7
TGTGCCAGCAGCTTAGTCCCAGGGGCTACCTACGAGCAGTACTTC
CASSLVPGATYEQYF
>.|TRBV5-1|.|TRBJ1-6
TGCGCCAGCAGCAGCCGGACTGCCGATAATTCACCCCTCCACTTT
CASSSRTADNSPLHF
>.|TRBV27|.|TRBJ1-2
TGTGCCAGCAGTTTATTCGCTCGGCCTAACTATGGCTACACCTTC
CASSLFARPNYGYTF
>.|TRBV6-5|.|TRBJ2-1
TGTGCCAGCAGTTACGCGGACCCCTCCTACAATGAGCAGTTCTTC
CASSYADPSYNEQFF
>.|TRBV28|.|TRBJ1-2
TGTGCCAGCTCTTACTCGGTGGGGGGCTGGTGGGGCTACACCTTC
CASSYSVGGWWGYTF
>TRBD2|TRBV18|once|TRBJ2-1
TGTGCCAGCTCACCGGTGGAGCGGGGAGGGAGCAATGAGCAGTTCTTC
CASSPVERGGSNEQFF
>.|TRBV28|.|TRBJ2-7
TGTGCCAGCAGCTATACAGGACGGATCTACGAGCAGTACTTC
CASSYTGRIYEQYF
>.|TRBV11-3|.|TRBJ2-2
TGTGCCAGCAGCTTAGGGCAGGGAAACACCGGGGAGCTGTTTTTT
CASSLGQGNTGELFF
>TRBD2|TRBV7-6|.|TRBJ2-5
TGTGCCAGCAGCTCACTAGCGGGAGCAGAGACCCAGTACTTC
CASSSLAGAETQYF
>.|TRBV10-1|few|TRBJ2-3
TGCGCCAGCAGTCCAGGGACGGTAGATACGCAGTATTTT
CASSPGTVDTQYF
>TRBD1|TRBV5-6|.|TRBJ2-7
TGTGCCAGCAGCTCCGGGAGACAGGGGATTTTCTCCTACGAGCAGTACTTC
CASSSGRQGIFSYEQYF
>.|TRBV15|.|TRBJ2-1
TGTGCCACCAGCAGAGATAGGACGGGTGGGAGTACTAATGAGCAGTTCTTC
CATSRDRTGGSTNEQFF
>TRBD2|TRBV2|.|TRBJ2-3
TGTGCCAGCAGTTCTAGCGGGAGGGGGACAGATACGCAGTATTTT
CASSSSGRGTDTQYF
>.|TRBV5-1|once|TRBJ1-1
TGCGCCAGCAGCTCCGGGACCACAACCTCTGAAGCTTTCTTT
CASSSGTTTSEAFF
>TRBD2|TRBV4-1|.|TRBJ2-7
TGCGCCAGCAGCCAAGGCGGAGCGGGAGGTTACAACGAGCAGTACTTC
CASSQGGAGGYNEQYF
>.|TRBV10-3|.|TRBJ2-3
TGTGCCATCAGTTTAGCGGCCGCTCGCACAGATACGCAGTATTTT
CAISLAAARTDTQYF
>.|TRBV7-2|once|TRBJ2-5
TGTGCCAGCAGCTTAGCCCCCGGGGCTGGGCGTGGGAGAACCCAGTACTTC
CASSLAPGAGRGRTQYF